Sequencing of this T cell receptor (beta chain) was carried out in a study of blood T cell repertoires in COVID-19. Per the original data handling: Estimation of nucleated cell counts was performed using reference gene primer amplification. Assay used: immunoSEQ multiplex PCR; TCRdb lists only in-frame clones, some missing. V and J calls and clone size are as listed in that table; D and trimming were resolved from the DNA. The sample has some 47,000 clones; 75% to 90% are singletons. This clone was seen a single time. The CDR3 totals 14 residues. Germline CDR1 is LGHNA and CDR2 is YSLEER. V was clipped by 1 base and J by 9 bases; unmatched bases: 0.

The material sequenced was peripheral blood. The sequence came from a man aged 55-75 years with active COVID-19. The rearrangement uses TRBV4-3 and TRBJ1-6, with 10 bases lining up with TRBD1. The CDR3 DNA sequence: TGCGCCAGCAGCCAAGGGACAGGGGGTTCACCCCTCCACTTT. As protein: CASSQGTGGSPLHF.